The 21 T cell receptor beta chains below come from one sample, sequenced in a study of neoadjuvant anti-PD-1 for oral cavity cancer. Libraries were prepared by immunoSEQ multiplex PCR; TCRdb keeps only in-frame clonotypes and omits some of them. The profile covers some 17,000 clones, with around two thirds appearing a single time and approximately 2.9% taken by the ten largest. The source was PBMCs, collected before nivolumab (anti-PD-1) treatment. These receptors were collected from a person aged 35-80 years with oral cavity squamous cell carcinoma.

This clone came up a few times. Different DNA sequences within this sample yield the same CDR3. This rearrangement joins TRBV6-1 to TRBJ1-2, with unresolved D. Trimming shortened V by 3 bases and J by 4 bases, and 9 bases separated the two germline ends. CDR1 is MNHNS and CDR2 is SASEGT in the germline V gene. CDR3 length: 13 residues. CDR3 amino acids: CASSEGRGYGYTF. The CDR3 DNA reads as TGTGCCAGCAGTGAGGGGAGAGGCTATGGCTACACCTTC.

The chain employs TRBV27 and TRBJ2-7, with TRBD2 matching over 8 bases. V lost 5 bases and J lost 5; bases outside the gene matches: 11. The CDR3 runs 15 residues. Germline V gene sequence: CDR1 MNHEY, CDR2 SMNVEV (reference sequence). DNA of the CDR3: TGTGCCAGCAGTGACCTAGCGGGTCTCCGGAACGAGCAGTACTTC. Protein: CASSDLAGLRNEQYF.

CDR3 DNA: TGCAGTGGATCGTCGAACACTGAAGCTTTCTTT. This sequence encodes CSGSSNTEAFF. V is TRBV20-1 and J is TRBJ1-1; D remains ambiguous. Per the germline V gene, CDR1 is DFQATT and CDR2 is SNEGSKA (reference sequence). The CDR3 is 11 residues long. V lost 7 bases and J 1 base, leaving 7 bases between the germline ends.

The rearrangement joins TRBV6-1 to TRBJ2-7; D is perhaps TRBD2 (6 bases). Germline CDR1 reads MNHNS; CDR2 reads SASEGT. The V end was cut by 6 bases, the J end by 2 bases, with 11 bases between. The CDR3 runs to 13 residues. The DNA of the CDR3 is TGTGCCAGCAGGCGGGAAGGAGCCTACGAGCAGTACTTC. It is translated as CASRREGAYEQYF.

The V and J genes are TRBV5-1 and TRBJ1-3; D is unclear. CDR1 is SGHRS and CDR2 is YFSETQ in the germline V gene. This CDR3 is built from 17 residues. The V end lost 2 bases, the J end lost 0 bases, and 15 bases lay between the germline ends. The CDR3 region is CASSLRVREGSGNTIYF. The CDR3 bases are TGCGCCAGCAGCTTAAGGGTCCGAGAGGGCTCTGGAAACACCATATATTTT.

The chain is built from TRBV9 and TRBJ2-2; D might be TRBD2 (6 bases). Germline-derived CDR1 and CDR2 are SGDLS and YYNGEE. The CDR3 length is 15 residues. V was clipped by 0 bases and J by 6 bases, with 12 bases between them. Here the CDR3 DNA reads TGTGCCAGCAGCGTAGGGACTACGACCCCCGGGGAGCTGTTTTTT. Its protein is CASSVGTTTPGELFF.

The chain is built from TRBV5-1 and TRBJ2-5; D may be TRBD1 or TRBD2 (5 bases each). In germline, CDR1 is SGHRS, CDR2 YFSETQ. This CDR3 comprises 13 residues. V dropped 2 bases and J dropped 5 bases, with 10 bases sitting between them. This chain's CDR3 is CASSFIGAETQYF. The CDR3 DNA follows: TGCGCCAGCAGCTTCATCGGGGCCGAGACCCAGTACTTC.

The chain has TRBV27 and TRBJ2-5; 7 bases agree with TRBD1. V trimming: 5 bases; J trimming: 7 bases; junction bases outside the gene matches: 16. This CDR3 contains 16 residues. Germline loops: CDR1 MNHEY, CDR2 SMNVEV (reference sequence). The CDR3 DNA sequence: TGTGCCAGCAGTATTCTGGACCACAGGGGCCCCGGGACCCAGTACTTC. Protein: CASSILDHRGPGTQYF.

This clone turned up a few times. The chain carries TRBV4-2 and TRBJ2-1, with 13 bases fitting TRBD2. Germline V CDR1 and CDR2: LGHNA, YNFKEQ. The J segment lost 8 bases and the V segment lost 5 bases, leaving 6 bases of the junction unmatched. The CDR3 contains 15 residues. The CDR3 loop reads CASSRRLAGGDEQFF. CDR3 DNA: TGTGCCAGCAGCAGACGACTAGCGGGAGGCGATGAGCAGTTCTTC.

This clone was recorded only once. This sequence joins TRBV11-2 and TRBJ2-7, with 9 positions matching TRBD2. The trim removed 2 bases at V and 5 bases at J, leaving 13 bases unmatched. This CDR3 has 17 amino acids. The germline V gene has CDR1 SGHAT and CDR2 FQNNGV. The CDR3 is CASSLTPLAGEGNEQYF. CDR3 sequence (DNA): TGTGCCAGCAGCTTAACCCCACTAGCGGGCGAAGGCAACGAGCAGTACTTC.

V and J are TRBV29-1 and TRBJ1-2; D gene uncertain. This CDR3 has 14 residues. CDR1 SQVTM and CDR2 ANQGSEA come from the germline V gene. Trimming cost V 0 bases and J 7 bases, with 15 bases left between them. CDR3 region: CSVEEMQVSFGYTF. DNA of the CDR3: TGCAGCGTTGAAGAAATGCAGGTTTCCTTTGGCTACACCTTC.

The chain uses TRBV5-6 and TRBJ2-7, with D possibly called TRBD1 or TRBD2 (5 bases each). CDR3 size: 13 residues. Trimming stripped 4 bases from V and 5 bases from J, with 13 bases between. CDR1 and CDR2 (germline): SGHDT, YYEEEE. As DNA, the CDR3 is TGTGCCAGCAGCCCGAGACGGGGCAACGAGCAGTACTTC. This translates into CASSPRRGNEQYF.

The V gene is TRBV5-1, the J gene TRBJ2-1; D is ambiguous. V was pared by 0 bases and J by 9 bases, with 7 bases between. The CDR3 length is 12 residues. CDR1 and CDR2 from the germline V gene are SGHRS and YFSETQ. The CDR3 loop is CASSLAGLEQFF. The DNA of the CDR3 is TGCGCCAGCAGCTTGGCCGGGCTTGAGCAGTTCTTC.

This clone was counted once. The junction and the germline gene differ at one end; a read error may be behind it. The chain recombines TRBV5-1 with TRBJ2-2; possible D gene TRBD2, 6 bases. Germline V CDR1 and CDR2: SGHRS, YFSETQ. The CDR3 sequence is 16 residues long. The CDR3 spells CASSLGGAGVTGELFF. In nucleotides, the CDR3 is TGCGCCAGCAGTTTGGGAGGAGCAGGTGTGACCGGGGAGCTGTTTTTT.

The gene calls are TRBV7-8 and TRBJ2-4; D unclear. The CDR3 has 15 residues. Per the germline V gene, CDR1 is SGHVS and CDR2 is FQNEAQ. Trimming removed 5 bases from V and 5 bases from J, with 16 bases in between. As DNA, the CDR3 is TGTGCCAGCAGCCTGGGGTTGACTGTCCAAAACATTCAGTACTTC. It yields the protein CASSLGLTVQNIQYF. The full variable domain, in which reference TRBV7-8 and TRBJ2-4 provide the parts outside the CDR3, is GAGVSQSPRYKVAKRGQDVALRCDPISGHVSLFWYQQALGQGPEFLTYFQNEAQLDKSGLPSDRFFAERPEGSVSTLKIQRTQQEDSAVYLCASSLGLTVQNIQYFGAGTRLSVL.

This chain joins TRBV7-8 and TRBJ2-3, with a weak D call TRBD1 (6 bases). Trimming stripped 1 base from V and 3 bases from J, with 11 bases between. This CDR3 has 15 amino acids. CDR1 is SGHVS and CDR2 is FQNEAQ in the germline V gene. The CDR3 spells CASSLGGQPTDTQYF. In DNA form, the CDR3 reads TGTGCCAGCAGCTTAGGGGGGCAGCCTACAGATACGCAGTATTTT. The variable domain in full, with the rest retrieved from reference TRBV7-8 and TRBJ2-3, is GAGVSQSPRYKVAKRGQDVALRCDPISGHVSLFWYQQALGQGPEFLTYFQNEAQLDKSGLPSDRFFAERPEGSVSTLKIQRTQQEDSAVYLCASSLGGQPTDTQYFGPGTRLTVL.

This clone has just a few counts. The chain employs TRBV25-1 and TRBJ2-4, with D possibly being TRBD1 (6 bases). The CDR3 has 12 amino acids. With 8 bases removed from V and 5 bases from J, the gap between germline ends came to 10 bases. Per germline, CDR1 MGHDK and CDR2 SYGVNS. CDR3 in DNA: TGTGCCAGCGGTTACAGGGAAAACATTCAGTACTTC. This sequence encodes CASGYRENIQYF. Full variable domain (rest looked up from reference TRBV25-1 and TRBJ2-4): EADIYQTPRYLVIGTGKKITLECSQTMGHDKMYWYQQDPGMELHLIHYSYGVNSTEKGDLSSESTVSRIRTEHFPLTLESARPSHTSQYLCASGYRENIQYFGAGTRLSVL.

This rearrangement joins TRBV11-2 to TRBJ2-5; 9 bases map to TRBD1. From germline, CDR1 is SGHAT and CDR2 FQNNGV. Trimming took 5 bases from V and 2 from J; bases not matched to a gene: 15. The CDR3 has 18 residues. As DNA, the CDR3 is TGTGCCAGCAGCCCCCGGACGGGACAGGGATACTTGCAAGAGACCCAGTACTTC. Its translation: CASSPRTGQGYLQETQYF.

CDR3 region: CASSLLGEKLFF. The CDR3 nucleotides are TGTGCCAGCAGCTTGTTAGGGGAGAAACTGTTTTTT. The chain couples TRBV5-4 to TRBJ1-4, with a possible D match to TRBD1 (5 bases). From germline, CDR1 is SGHNT and CDR2 YYREEE (reference sequence). The CDR3 spans 12 residues. The germline V and J ends were trimmed by 1 base and 11 bases, with 9 bases remaining between them.

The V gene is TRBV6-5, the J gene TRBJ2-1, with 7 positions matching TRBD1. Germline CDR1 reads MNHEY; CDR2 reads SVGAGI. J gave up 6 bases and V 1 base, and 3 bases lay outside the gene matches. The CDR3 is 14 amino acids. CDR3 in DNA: TGTGCCAGCAGTTACTATTCAGGGGGCAATGAGCAGTTCTTC. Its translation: CASSYYSGGNEQFF.

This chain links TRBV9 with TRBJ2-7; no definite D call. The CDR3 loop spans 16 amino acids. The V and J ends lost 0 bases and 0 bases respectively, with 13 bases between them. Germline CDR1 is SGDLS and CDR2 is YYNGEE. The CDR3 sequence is CASSVGQEPYSYEQYF. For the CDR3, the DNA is TGTGCCAGCAGCGTAGGCCAGGAACCCTACTCCTACGAGCAGTACTTC.